These T cell receptor beta chains were read from a single sample in a study of patients and donors after allogeneic stem cell transplantation. MiXCR, run by TCRdb on the RT-PCR reads, gives a single entry per CDR3 protein. The sample has about a million distinct CDR3 sequences, roughly 18% seen once. The specimen sequenced was blood, either unsorted or a sorted T cell fraction (not recorded which). These receptors were collected from a human donor who was either an allogeneic HSCT recipient or a stem cell or donor lymphocyte infusion donor (not recorded which). It is not recorded whose cells these are; they may come from a transplant donor. CDR3s include the opening cysteine and the closing phenylalanine or tryptophan. Each record gives: CDR3 DNA, CDR3 protein, J gene, D gene, V gene, clone size. A D gene is named only where the DNA matches it firmly. Clone size is stated in some rows and not others, as once, few, many or a class when expanded.

CDR3nt: TGTGCCAGCAGTGAAGCGCCGGGTGGGAGGCAGTATTTT; CDR3aa: CASSEAPGGRQYF; j_gene: TRBJ2-3; d_gene: .; v_gene: TRBV6-1; abundance: .
CDR3nt: TGTGCCAGCAGCAAAGGGTTAACCCCAGATACGCAGTATTTT; CDR3aa: CASSKGLTPDTQYF; j_gene: TRBJ2-3; d_gene: .; v_gene: TRBV27; abundance: few
CDR3nt: TGTGCCAGCAGTTTACGCAGGGACAGAAGTTCCTACGAGCAGTACTTC; CDR3aa: CASSLRRDRSSYEQYF; j_gene: TRBJ2-7; d_gene: TRBD1; v_gene: TRBV27; abundance: many
CDR3nt: TGTGCCTGGGTCCGGAGGGACAGGGAGGCCAATGAGCAGTTCTTC; CDR3aa: CAWVRRDREANEQFF; j_gene: TRBJ2-1; d_gene: TRBD1; v_gene: TRBV30; abundance: few
CDR3nt: TGTGCCAGCAGCCCCAGGACCACTATCCTCCCCAATGAGCAGTTCTTC; CDR3aa: CASSPRTTILPNEQFF; j_gene: TRBJ2-1; d_gene: .; v_gene: TRBV3-1; abundance: .
CDR3nt: TGTGCCAGCAGCTACCGCCATCTCGAGGAATCTAACTATGGCTACACCTTC; CDR3aa: CASSYRHLEESNYGYTF; j_gene: TRBJ1-2; d_gene: .; v_gene: TRBV7-8; abundance: .
CDR3nt: TGTGCCACCAGTGACCCCACTAGCGGGGGGGCGGATGAGCAGTTCTTC; CDR3aa: CATSDPTSGGADEQFF; j_gene: TRBJ2-1; d_gene: TRBD2; v_gene: TRBV24-1; abundance: few
CDR3nt: TGTGCCAGCAACGAGGGACAGGGCTTTTACGAGCAGTACTTC; CDR3aa: CASNEGQGFYEQYF; j_gene: TRBJ2-7; d_gene: TRBD1; v_gene: TRBV6-1; abundance: few
CDR3nt: TGTGCCAGCAGTTCGACTCTCATAGGAGAGACCCAGTACTTC; CDR3aa: CASSSTLIGETQYF; j_gene: TRBJ2-5; d_gene: .; v_gene: TRBV27; abundance: .
CDR3nt: TGTGCCAGCAGTGCCCTTGGACTAGGGAAATACGAGCAGTACTTC; CDR3aa: CASSALGLGKYEQYF; j_gene: TRBJ2-7; d_gene: TRBD2; v_gene: TRBV12-3/TRBV12-4; abundance: .
CDR3nt: TGTGCCAGCAGAGGAAGCGCCTCTGGCACAGATACGCAGTATTTT; CDR3aa: CASRGSASGTDTQYF; j_gene: TRBJ2-3; d_gene: .; v_gene: TRBV25-1; abundance: .
CDR3nt: TGCGCCAGCAGCTGGGAGCGGGGGGGTTACGAGCAGTACTTC; CDR3aa: CASSWERGGYEQYF; j_gene: TRBJ2-7; d_gene: TRBD2; v_gene: TRBV5-1; abundance: .
CDR3nt: TGTGCCAGCAGCCCGGGTGGGCCCGGGGAGCTGTTTTTT; CDR3aa: CASSPGGPGELFF; j_gene: TRBJ2-2; d_gene: .; v_gene: TRBV9; abundance: few
CDR3nt: TGTGCCTGGAGTGGCGGGGGCTATGGCTACACCTTC; CDR3aa: CAWSGGGYGYTF; j_gene: TRBJ1-2; d_gene: .; v_gene: TRBV30; abundance: once
CDR3nt: TGCAGTGCTAGAGATGGCGGGAGAACAGATACGCAGTATTTT; CDR3aa: CSARDGGRTDTQYF; j_gene: TRBJ2-3; d_gene: TRBD2; v_gene: TRBV20-1; abundance: .
CDR3nt: TGCGCCAGCAGCTTGGGTCCGCGACAGGAATATGGCTACACCTTC; CDR3aa: CASSLGPRQEYGYTF; j_gene: TRBJ1-2; d_gene: .; v_gene: TRBV5-1; abundance: few
CDR3nt: TGCAGTGCTAGAGAACCCAGGGGTCCGCGTGAGTCCCAGCATTTT; CDR3aa: CSAREPRGPRESQHF; j_gene: TRBJ1-5; d_gene: .; v_gene: TRBV20-1; abundance: .
CDR3nt: TGTGCCATCTCCGGGACAGACAATCAGCCCCAGCATTTT; CDR3aa: CAISGTDNQPQHF; j_gene: TRBJ1-5; d_gene: TRBD1; v_gene: TRBV10-3; abundance: few
CDR3nt: TGTGCCAGCAGCGTACGGAGGCAGGGAGGCACAGATACGCAGTATTTT; CDR3aa: CASSVRRQGGTDTQYF; j_gene: TRBJ2-3; d_gene: .; v_gene: TRBV9; abundance: .
CDR3nt: TGTGCCAGCTCACCAGGGGAGGCTGGGGCCAACGTCCTGACTTTC; CDR3aa: CASSPGEAGANVLTF; j_gene: TRBJ2-6; d_gene: .; v_gene: TRBV18; abundance: few
CDR3nt: TGCGCCACCGGGAGGAATTCCTTTACTGAAGCTTTCTTT; CDR3aa: CATGRNSFTEAFF; j_gene: TRBJ1-1; d_gene: .; v_gene: TRBV5-1; abundance: .
CDR3nt: TGTGCCACCAGTGACCCGAGCTCTGGGGCCAACGTCCTGACTTTC; CDR3aa: CATSDPSSGANVLTF; j_gene: TRBJ2-6; d_gene: .; v_gene: TRBV24-1; abundance: few
CDR3nt: TGTGCCAGCAGCTCGGACTGGAGTCTCACTAATTCACCCCTCCACTTT; CDR3aa: CASSSDWSLTNSPLHF; j_gene: TRBJ1-6; d_gene: .; v_gene: TRBV7-9; abundance: few
CDR3nt: TGTGCCAGCAGCGCCCGGGACAGGGGATTTCGAGGGGAGCTGTTTTTT; CDR3aa: CASSARDRGFRGELFF; j_gene: TRBJ2-2; d_gene: TRBD1; v_gene: TRBV9; abundance: few
CDR3nt: TGTGCCAGCAGTTACTCGAGACAGGGGGCATCAAATCAGCCCCAGCATTTT; CDR3aa: CASSYSRQGASNQPQHF; j_gene: TRBJ1-5; d_gene: TRBD1; v_gene: TRBV6-2/TRBV6-3; abundance: few
CDR3nt: TGCGCCAGCAGCGGGGGGTTGCGGAACACTGAAGCTTTCTTT; CDR3aa: CASSGGLRNTEAFF; j_gene: TRBJ1-1; d_gene: .; v_gene: TRBV5-1; abundance: few
CDR3nt: TGTGCCAGCAGCCAGGGGAAGCAGTTCTTC; CDR3aa: CASSQGKQFF; j_gene: TRBJ2-1; d_gene: .; v_gene: TRBV12-3/TRBV12-4; abundance: few
CDR3nt: TGCGCCAGCAGCTTTGGACTGGGGCCGAACACCGGGGAGCTGTTTTTT; CDR3aa: CASSFGLGPNTGELFF; j_gene: TRBJ2-2; d_gene: .; v_gene: TRBV5-1; abundance: few
CDR3nt: TGCGCCAGCAGCCCCTGGACTAGCGGGGGGGACTTCTCCTACGAGCAGTACTTC; CDR3aa: CASSPWTSGGDFSYEQYF; j_gene: TRBJ2-7; d_gene: TRBD2; v_gene: TRBV5-1; abundance: .
CDR3nt: TGCGCCAGCAGCCAAGACGGACAAACTAGCACAGATACGCAGTATTTT; CDR3aa: CASSQDGQTSTDTQYF; j_gene: TRBJ2-3; d_gene: .; v_gene: TRBV4-3; abundance: few
CDR3nt: TGTGCCAGCGGCCGGGACTCGAACACCGGGGAGCTGTTTTTT; CDR3aa: CASGRDSNTGELFF; j_gene: TRBJ2-2; d_gene: .; v_gene: TRBV6-1; abundance: few
CDR3nt: TGTGCCAGTAGTAAGCCCGAAGAGACCCAGTACTTC; CDR3aa: CASSKPEETQYF; j_gene: TRBJ2-5; d_gene: .; v_gene: TRBV19; abundance: .
CDR3nt: TGCAGTGCTAGAGTACAAACATACCCCACCGGGGAGCTGTTTTTT; CDR3aa: CSARVQTYPTGELFF; j_gene: TRBJ2-2; d_gene: .; v_gene: TRBV20-1; abundance: .
CDR3nt: TGCAGTGCTAGAGACACAGCGGAGGACCATTACAATGAGCAGTTCTTC; CDR3aa: CSARDTAEDHYNEQFF; j_gene: TRBJ2-1; d_gene: .; v_gene: TRBV20-1; abundance: few
CDR3nt: TGTGCCACCAGCAAGCACGAGATTTCCTACGAGCAGTACTTC; CDR3aa: CATSKHEISYEQYF; j_gene: TRBJ2-7; d_gene: .; v_gene: TRBV15; abundance: .
CDR3nt: TGTGCCAGCGGATTCGGCGGGTACAATGAGCAGTTCTTC; CDR3aa: CASGFGGYNEQFF; j_gene: TRBJ2-1; d_gene: .; v_gene: TRBV6-1; abundance: few
CDR3nt: TGCAGTGCCACTGGACTAGCCAAAAATAGAAATGAGCAGTTCTTC; CDR3aa: CSATGLAKNRNEQFF; j_gene: TRBJ2-1; d_gene: TRBD2; v_gene: TRBV20-1; abundance: .
CDR3nt: TGTGCCAGCAGCCCCAGGCGGACTGAGAATTCACCCCTCCACTTT; CDR3aa: CASSPRRTENSPLHF; j_gene: TRBJ1-6; d_gene: .; v_gene: TRBV7-8; abundance: once
CDR3nt: TGTGCCAGCAGTATAACAGGGGGCGCTAACACTGAAGCTTTCTTT; CDR3aa: CASSITGGANTEAFF; j_gene: TRBJ1-1; d_gene: TRBD1; v_gene: TRBV11-2; abundance: .
CDR3nt: TGCATGACCGCCGGGACGGGTACCTACGAGCAGTACTTC; CDR3aa: CMTAGTGTYEQYF; j_gene: TRBJ2-7; d_gene: .; v_gene: TRBV20-1; abundance: .
CDR3nt: TGTGCCAGCAGTGAATCGGGCGGCCGCTATGGCTACACCTTC; CDR3aa: CASSESGGRYGYTF; j_gene: TRBJ1-2; d_gene: .; v_gene: TRBV25-1; abundance: few
CDR3nt: TGCGCCAGCAGCCAAGATCAGGGAAGGGGTTATGGCATTCAGTACTTC; CDR3aa: CASSQDQGRGYGIQYF; j_gene: TRBJ2-4; d_gene: .; v_gene: TRBV4-1; abundance: many
CDR3nt: TGTGCCAGCAGTGTCCCGGGGGGTACTCGTGGCTACACCTTC; CDR3aa: CASSVPGGTRGYTF; j_gene: TRBJ1-2; d_gene: .; v_gene: TRBV12-3/TRBV12-4; abundance: few
CDR3nt: TGCGCCAGCGCCCCCCTAGCGGGTCAAGAGACCCAGTACTTC; CDR3aa: CASAPLAGQETQYF; j_gene: TRBJ2-5; d_gene: TRBD2; v_gene: TRBV5-1; abundance: .
CDR3nt: TGTGCCAGCAGTTCTGGGCTCCGTAGCACCGGGGAGCTGTTTTTT; CDR3aa: CASSSGLRSTGELFF; j_gene: TRBJ2-2; d_gene: .; v_gene: TRBV12-3/TRBV12-4; abundance: .
CDR3nt: TGTGCCAGCAGCTTGAACTCATGGGGGGCCAAAAACATTCAGTACTTC; CDR3aa: CASSLNSWGAKNIQYF; j_gene: TRBJ2-4; d_gene: .; v_gene: TRBV5-4; abundance: few
CDR3nt: TGCAGCGTATCAGAAGCGGGAGGGCCTCTTAATGAGCAGTTCTTC; CDR3aa: CSVSEAGGPLNEQFF; j_gene: TRBJ2-1; d_gene: TRBD2; v_gene: TRBV29-1; abundance: many
CDR3nt: TGTGCCAGCAACCCGGGACAGTACTACGAGCAGTACTTC; CDR3aa: CASNPGQYYEQYF; j_gene: TRBJ2-7; d_gene: TRBD1; v_gene: TRBV7-9; abundance: few
CDR3nt: TGTGCCAGCAGCCTAGCGGTCTCTAGCACAGATACGCAGTATTTT; CDR3aa: CASSLAVSSTDTQYF; j_gene: TRBJ2-3; d_gene: TRBD2; v_gene: TRBV5-6; abundance: few
CDR3nt: TGTGCCAGCTGCAACGGGACTAGCGGTCTGGGGCAGTACTTC; CDR3aa: CASCNGTSGLGQYF; j_gene: TRBJ2-7; d_gene: TRBD2; v_gene: TRBV27; abundance: .
CDR3nt: TGTGCCAGCAGCCCGTACCGACAGGGTGTCGGGGGAGAGACCCAGTACTTC; CDR3aa: CASSPYRQGVGGETQYF; j_gene: TRBJ2-5; d_gene: .; v_gene: TRBV4-2; abundance: .
CDR3nt: TGTGCCAGCAGTCGGGGACTAGCGGGAGGGTCTACCTACGAGCAGTACTTC; CDR3aa: CASSRGLAGGSTYEQYF; j_gene: TRBJ2-7; d_gene: TRBD2; v_gene: TRBV6-1; abundance: .